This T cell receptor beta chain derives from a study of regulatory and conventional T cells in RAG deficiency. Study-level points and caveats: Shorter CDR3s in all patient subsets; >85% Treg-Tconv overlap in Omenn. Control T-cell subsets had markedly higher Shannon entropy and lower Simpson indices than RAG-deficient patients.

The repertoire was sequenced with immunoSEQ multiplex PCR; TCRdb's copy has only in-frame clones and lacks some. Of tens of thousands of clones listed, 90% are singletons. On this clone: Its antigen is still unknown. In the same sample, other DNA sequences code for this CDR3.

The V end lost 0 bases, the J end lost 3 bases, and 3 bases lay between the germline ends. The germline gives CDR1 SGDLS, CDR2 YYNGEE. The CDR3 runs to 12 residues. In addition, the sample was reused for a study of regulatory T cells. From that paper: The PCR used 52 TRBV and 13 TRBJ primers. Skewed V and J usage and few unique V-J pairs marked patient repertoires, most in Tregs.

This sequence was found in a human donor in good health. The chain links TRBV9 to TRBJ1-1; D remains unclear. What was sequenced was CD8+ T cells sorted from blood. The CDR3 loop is CASSVADTEAFF. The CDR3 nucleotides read TGTGCCAGCAGCGTAGCCGACACTGAAGCTTTCTTT.